This T cell receptor (beta chain) was recovered during a study of cytomegalovirus exposure and HLA in healthy donors. Study conclusions and caveats: TCR beta chains numbering about 160 were designated cytomegalovirus-associated.

Germline CDR1 is MDHEN and CDR2 is SYDVKM. With 5 bases removed from V and 2 bases from J, the gap between germline ends came to 13 bases. This CDR3 is 15 amino acids long. About this clone: Its target is not known.

Researchers ran the PCR with 60 Vbeta and 13 Jbeta primers. Sequencing was performed with immunoSEQ multiplex PCR; in TCRdb, only in-frame clones are kept and a portion is missing. This sample carries 130,000 or so clones, about four fifths of them seen once, and the ten largest clones take 3.2%. This rearrangement joins TRBV28 to TRBJ2-1; possible D gene TRBD2, 6 bases. The receptor was isolated from a man aged 18 to 30 in good health and CMV-seropositive. Sequencing input: PBMCs. The CDR3 sequence: CASSRGGVPYNEQFF. For the CDR3, the DNA is TGTGCCAGCAGTCGGGGAGGTGTCCCCTACAATGAGCAGTTCTTC.